This note documents a single T cell receptor beta chain sequence. Its antigen target is currently unknown. Per-base qualities were not stored, and no clone one base away is much larger. The sample originates from a study of cytomegalovirus exposure and HLA in healthy donors (dated by TCRdb to the late 2010s). General notes on the study: A later analysis indicated that the 95 to 150 validation repertoires were generated on the platform also employed for the 650 to 850 repertoires of the first cohort. Along with the approximately 700-subject first cohort, a separate validation cohort of over 90 different subjects was used. The study aimed to test whether cataloging public T cell receptors could reveal signatures of past pathogen exposure. To predict cytomegalovirus infection status, the study brought together high-throughput TCR immunosequencing, statistical association of individual TCRs with disease status, and machine learning.

Taken from the germline V gene, the CDR1 and CDR2 loops are MDHEN and SYDVKM. The junction carries 9 bases between V and J, which are trimmed by 7 bases and 3 bases respectively. The cysteine opens and the phenylalanine closes a CDR3 of 12 amino acids. Solely the CDR3 DNA is kept, with 36 bases framed from the first base. The protocol used for the library was the immunoSEQ multiplex PCR assay. The original methods were these. A statistical classification framework was built for diagnosing cytomegalovirus status from the catalog of TCR beta chain sequences. In its TCRdb copy, this immuneACCESS table keeps in-frame sequences only and misses some clones. Where compared with another copy, unresolved V genes explain less than half of these, and the others have no known cause. Clone size and V and J calls were adopted from that table, with D and trimming inferred from the DNA. The sample table records around 200,000 clones; around 80% of these occur just once. Of the sample, over 0.95% falls within the top ten clones.

The donors belonged to the validation cohort of 120 subjects, which was separate from the approximately 660-subject first cohort. Results the study describes overall, beyond this receptor: The authors suggested that the approach could potentially be generalized to other disease states and immunological phenotypes. The classifier was reported to diagnose cytomegalovirus status with high specificity and sensitivity in both the original cohort and the validation cohort. A later analysis found that TCRs clustered in the first cohort also tended to co-occur in the roughly 120 validation repertoires, with just under 95% of cluster scores above 0. In vitro tests confirmed that three of the cytomegalovirus-associated TCR beta chains recognize cytomegalovirus antigens. A total of about 150 TCR beta chains were listed by the study as associated with cytomegalovirus. A later analysis lacked HLA typing for the validation cohort, so it scored co-occurrence in that cohort across all 130 or so repertoires. Across donors, most TCR sequences were observed very rarely, whereas some public TCRs were present in many individuals.

The chain couples TRBV28 to TRBJ1-2, with the D gene not confidently named. What was sequenced was PBMCs. The sequence derives from a woman in her twenties or thirties in good health and CMV-seronegative. This receptor has the CDR3 CASMPGYYGYTF. The sequenced DNA: TGTGCCAGCATGCCGGGTTACTATGGCTACACCTTC.